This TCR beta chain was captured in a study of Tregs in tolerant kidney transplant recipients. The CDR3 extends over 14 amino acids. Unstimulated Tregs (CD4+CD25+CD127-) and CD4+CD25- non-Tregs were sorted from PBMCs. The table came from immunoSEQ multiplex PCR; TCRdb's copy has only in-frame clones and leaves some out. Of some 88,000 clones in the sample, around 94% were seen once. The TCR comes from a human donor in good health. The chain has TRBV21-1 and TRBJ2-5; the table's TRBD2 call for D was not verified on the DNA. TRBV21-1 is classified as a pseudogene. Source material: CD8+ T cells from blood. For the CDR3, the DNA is TGTGCCAGCAGCAAGCGACTACAGAAGAAGACCCAGTACTTC. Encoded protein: CASSKRLQKKTQYF.